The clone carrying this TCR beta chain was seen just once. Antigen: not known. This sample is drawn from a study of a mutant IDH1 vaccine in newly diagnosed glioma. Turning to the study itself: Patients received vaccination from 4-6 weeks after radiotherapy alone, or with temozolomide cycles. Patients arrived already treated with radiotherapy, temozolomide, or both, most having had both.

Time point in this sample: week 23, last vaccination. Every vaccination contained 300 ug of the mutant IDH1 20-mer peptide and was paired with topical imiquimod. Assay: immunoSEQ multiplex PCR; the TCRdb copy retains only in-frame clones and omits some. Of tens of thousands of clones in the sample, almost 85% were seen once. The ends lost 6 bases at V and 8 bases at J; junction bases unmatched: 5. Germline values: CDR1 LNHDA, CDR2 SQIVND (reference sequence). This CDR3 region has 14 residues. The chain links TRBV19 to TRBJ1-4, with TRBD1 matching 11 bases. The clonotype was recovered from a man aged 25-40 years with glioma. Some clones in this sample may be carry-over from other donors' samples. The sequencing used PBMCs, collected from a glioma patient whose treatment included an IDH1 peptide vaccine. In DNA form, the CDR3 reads TGTGCCAGTAGCTGGGACAGGGGGGACGAAAAACTGTTTTTT. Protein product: CASSWDRGDEKLFF.